Detailed here is one T cell receptor (beta chain). The V and J ends lost 6 bases and 6 bases, in that order; junction bases with no gene match: 5. The germline gives CDR1 SQVTM, CDR2 ANQGSEA. This CDR3 contains 12 residues. The method was immunoSEQ multiplex PCR; TCRdb's version includes in-frame clones alone and lacks a portion of them. The repertoire has about 55,000 clones, approximately 84% of them found once; the top ten carry 2.1%. This sample stems from a study of lymphopenia after photon versus proton radiotherapy. V gene TRBV29-1 combines with J gene TRBJ2-1, with 7 bases matching TRBD2. This clonotype was obtained from a man in his 60s with pancreatic cancer. This material consisted of peripheral blood, taken from a patient treated with proton-based radiotherapy. The CDR3 loop is CSVTAGPNEQFF. As DNA, the CDR3 is TGCAGCGTCACAGCGGGGCCCAATGAGCAGTTCTTC.